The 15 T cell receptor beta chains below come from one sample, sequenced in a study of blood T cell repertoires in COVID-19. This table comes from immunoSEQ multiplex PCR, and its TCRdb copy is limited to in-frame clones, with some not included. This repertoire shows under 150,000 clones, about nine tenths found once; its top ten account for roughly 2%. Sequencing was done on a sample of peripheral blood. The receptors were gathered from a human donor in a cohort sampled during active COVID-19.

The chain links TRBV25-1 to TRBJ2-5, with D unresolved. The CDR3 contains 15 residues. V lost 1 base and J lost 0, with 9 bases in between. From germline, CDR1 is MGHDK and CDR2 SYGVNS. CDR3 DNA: TGTGCCAGCAGTGAATTTGGCGGCTACCAAGAGACCCAGTACTTC. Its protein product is CASSEFGGYQETQYF.

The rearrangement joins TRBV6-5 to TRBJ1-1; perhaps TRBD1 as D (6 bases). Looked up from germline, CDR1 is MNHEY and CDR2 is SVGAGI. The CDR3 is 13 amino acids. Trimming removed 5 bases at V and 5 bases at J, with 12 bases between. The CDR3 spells CASSPDRVTEAFF. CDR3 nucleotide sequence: TGTGCCAGCAGTCCGGACAGAGTAACTGAAGCTTTCTTT.

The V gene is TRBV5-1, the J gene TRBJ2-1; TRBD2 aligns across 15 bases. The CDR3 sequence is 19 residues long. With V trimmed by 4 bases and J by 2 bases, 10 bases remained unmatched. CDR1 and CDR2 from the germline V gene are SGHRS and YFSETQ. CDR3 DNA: TGCGCCAGCAGCCCGGGACTAGCGGGGGGCTGGGGCCCCTACAATGAGCAGTTCTTC. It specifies CASSPGLAGGWGPYNEQFF.

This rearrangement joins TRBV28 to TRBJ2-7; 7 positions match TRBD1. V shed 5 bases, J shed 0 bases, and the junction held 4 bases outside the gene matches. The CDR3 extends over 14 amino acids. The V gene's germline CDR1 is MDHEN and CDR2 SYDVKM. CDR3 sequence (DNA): TGTGCCAGCAGTCCGCGGACAGGCTCCTACGAGCAGTACTTC. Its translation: CASSPRTGSYEQYF.

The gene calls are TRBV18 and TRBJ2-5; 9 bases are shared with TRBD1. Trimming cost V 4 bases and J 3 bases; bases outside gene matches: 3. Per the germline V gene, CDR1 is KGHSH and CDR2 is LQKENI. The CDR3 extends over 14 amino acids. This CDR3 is CASSRGTGKETQYF. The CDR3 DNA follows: TGTGCCAGCTCACGAGGGACAGGGAAAGAGACCCAGTACTTC.

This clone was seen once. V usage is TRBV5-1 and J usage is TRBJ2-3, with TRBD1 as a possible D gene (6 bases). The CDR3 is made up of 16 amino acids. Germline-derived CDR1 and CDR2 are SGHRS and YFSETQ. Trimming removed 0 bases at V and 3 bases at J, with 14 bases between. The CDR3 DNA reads TGCGCCAGCAGCTTGGGAACAGGGCTGACGACAGATACGCAGTATTTT. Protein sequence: CASSLGTGLTTDTQYF.

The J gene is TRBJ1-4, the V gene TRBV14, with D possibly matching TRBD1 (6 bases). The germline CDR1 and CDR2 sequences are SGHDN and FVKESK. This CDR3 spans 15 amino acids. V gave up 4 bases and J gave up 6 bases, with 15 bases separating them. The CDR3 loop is CASSLNSGADEKLFF. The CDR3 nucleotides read TGTGCCAGCAGCCTGAATTCAGGGGCCGATGAAAAACTGTTTTTT.

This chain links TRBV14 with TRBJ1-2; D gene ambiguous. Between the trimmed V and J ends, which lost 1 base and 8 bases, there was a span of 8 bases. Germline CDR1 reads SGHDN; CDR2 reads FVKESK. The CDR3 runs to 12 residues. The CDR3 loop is CASSQGAEGYTF. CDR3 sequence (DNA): TGTGCCAGCAGCCAAGGGGCAGAGGGCTACACCTTC.

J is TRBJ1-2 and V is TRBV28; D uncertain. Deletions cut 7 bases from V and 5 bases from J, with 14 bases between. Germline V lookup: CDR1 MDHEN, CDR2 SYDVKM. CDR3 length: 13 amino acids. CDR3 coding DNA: TGTGCCAGCAATGTGAGAGGGCTATATGGCTACACCTTC. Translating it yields CASNVRGLYGYTF.

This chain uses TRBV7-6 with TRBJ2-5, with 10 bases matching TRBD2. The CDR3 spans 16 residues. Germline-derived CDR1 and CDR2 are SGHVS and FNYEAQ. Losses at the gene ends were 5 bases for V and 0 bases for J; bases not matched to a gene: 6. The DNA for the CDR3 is TGTGCCAGCAGCCAGGGACTAGCGCCGTACCAAGAGACCCAGTACTTC. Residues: CASSQGLAPYQETQYF.

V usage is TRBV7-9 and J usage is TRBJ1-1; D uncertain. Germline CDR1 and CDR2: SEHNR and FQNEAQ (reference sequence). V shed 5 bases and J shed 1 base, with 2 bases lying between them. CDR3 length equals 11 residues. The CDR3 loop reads CASSQNTEAFF. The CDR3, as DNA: TGTGCCAGCAGCCAGAACACTGAAGCTTTCTTT.

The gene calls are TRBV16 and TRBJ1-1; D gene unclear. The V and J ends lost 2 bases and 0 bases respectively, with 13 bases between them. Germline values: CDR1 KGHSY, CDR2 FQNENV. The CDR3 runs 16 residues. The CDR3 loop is CASSQVRAGLNTEAFF. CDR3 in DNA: TGTGCCAGCAGCCAAGTAAGGGCGGGTCTGAACACTGAAGCTTTCTTT. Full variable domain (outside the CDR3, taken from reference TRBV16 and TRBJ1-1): GEEVAQTPKHLVRGEGQKAKLYCAPIKGHSYVFWYQQVLKNEFKFLISFQNENVFDETGMPKERFSAKCLPNSPCSLEIQATKLEDSAVYFCASSQVRAGLNTEAFFGQGTRLTVV.

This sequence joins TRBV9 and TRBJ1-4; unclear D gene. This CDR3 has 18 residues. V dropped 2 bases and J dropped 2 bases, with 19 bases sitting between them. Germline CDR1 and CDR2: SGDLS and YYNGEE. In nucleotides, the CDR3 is TGTGCCAGCAGCGTTGTCCCGCAGGCCCCGGGGACTAATGAAAAACTGTTTTTT. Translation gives CASSVVPQAPGTNEKLFF.

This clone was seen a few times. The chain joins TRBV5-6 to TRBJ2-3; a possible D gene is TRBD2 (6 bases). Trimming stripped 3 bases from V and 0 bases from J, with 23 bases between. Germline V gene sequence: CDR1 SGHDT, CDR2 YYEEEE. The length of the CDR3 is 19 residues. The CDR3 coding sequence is TGTGCCAGCAGCTCGGACTATGCCAAGGCCGGGTCGAGCACAGATACGCAGTATTTT. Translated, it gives CASSSDYAKAGSSTDTQYF. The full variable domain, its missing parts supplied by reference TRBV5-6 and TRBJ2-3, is DAGVTQSPTHLIKTRGQQVTLRCSPKSGHDTVSWYQQALGQGPQFIFQYYEEEERQRGNFPDRFSGHQFPNYSSELNVNALLLGDSALYLCASSSDYAKAGSSTDTQYFGPGTRLTVL.

The CDR3 DNA reads as TGTGCCAGCAGCCAAGGTTCGCAGGGAACCAGGGGAAATGGCTACACCTTC. Protein sequence: CASSQGSQGTRGNGYTF. This sequence joins TRBV3-1 (or the pseudogene TRBV3-2) and TRBJ1-2, with D possibly TRBD1 on 6 matching bases. Germline CDR1 LGHDT, CDR2 YNNKEL (reference sequence). CDR3 size: 17 residues. V lost 1 base and J 6 bases, leaving 21 bases between the germline ends.